The clone carrying this T cell receptor beta chain occurred a few times. Its antigen is as yet unknown. The V gene's germline CDR1 is SGHNT and CDR2 YYREEE (reference sequence). The CDR3 covers 16 residues. The germline V and J ends were trimmed by 0 bases and 2 bases, with 12 bases remaining between them. Time point specified: newly diagnosed GD, antithyroid drugs for less than 3 months. PBMC-derived RNA was used for the TCR library. This entry belongs to a study of regulatory T cells in long-lasting Graves disease. Notes on the study in general: Examination was confined to peripheral blood, excluding thyroid tissue.

With iRepertoire HTBI primers and Arm-PCR of CDR3 regions, TCR beta libraries were built. TCRdb reprocessed the multiplex PCR reads with MiXCR, giving one entry per CDR3 protein. The sample lists 550,000 or so distinct CDR3 sequences; about 12% were seen once. The sample also formed part of further work on T cells in Graves' hyperthyroidism and ophthalmopathy. From that study: The TCR CDR3 was amplified in a first-round RT-PCR using the HTBI primer set.

The rearrangement links TRBV5-4 to TRBJ2-1; a weak D match, TRBD2 (5 bases). The TCR sequence derives from a woman aged 25 to 39 with Graves disease. Specimen: peripheral blood mononuclear cells (PBMCs), collected at new diagnosis, from a patient treated with antithyroid drugs. The CDR3 sequence is CASSLGGVTAYNEQFF. CDR3 coding DNA: TGTGCCAGCAGCTTGGGGGGAGTTACGGCCTACAATGAGCAGTTCTTC.